The rows below give T cell receptor beta chains drawn from one sample of a study of T cells in Graves' hyperthyroidism and ophthalmopathy. TCRdb reprocessed the multiplex PCR reads via MiXCR and lists one record per CDR3 protein. The table shows hundreds of thousands of distinct CDR3 sequences, with around 20% occurring only once. Sequencing used blood. The receptor set was obtained from a woman aged 45-60 years with Graves' hyperthyroidism that later progressed to Graves' ophthalmopathy. The CDR3 runs from the conserved cysteine through the conserved F or W. Each record gives: clone size, J gene, V gene, D gene, CDR3 DNA, CDR3 protein. D genes are given only for firm matches. The size entry is marked missing in some rows and otherwise reads once, few, many or a size class.

>NA|TRBJ1-6|TRBV11-2|NA
TGTGCCAGCAGCTTCTTTGGTTATTCAGTTGGTAATTCACCCCTCCACTTT
CASSFFGYSVGNSPLHF
>NA|TRBJ2-1|TRBV6-1|TRBD2
TGTGCCAGCAGTTCGGCTAGCGGCTATAATGAGCAGTTCTTC
CASSSASGYNEQFF
>NA|TRBJ2-1|TRBV10-3|TRBD2
TGTGCCATCAAGACTAGCGGGGGGGATTTTGAGCAGTTCTTC
CAIKTSGGDFEQFF
>NA|TRBJ1-1|TRBV5-5|TRBD1
TGTGCCAGCAGCTTGGATCTCCGGACAGGGGCCCCAAACACTGAAGCTTTCTTT
CASSLDLRTGAPNTEAFF
>NA|TRBJ1-4|TRBV14|TRBD1
TGTGCCAGCAGTCCACTTAGAGGGACAGGGAACGAAAAACTGTTTTTT
CASSPLRGTGNEKLFF
>few|TRBJ1-5|TRBV7-9|NA
TGTGCCAGCAGCCCGGACTTGGACAATCAGCCCCAGCATTTT
CASSPDLDNQPQHF
>once|TRBJ2-5|TRBV7-9|NA
TGTGCCAGCAGCTTACCCGCTGGCGTCGACGAGACCCAGTACTTC
CASSLPAGVDETQYF
>NA|TRBJ1-2|TRBV6-5|TRBD1
TGTGCCAGCAGTTACTCGAAACTAGGACAGGGGGTATTCTATGGCTACACCTTC
CASSYSKLGQGVFYGYTF
>NA|TRBJ2-5|TRBV3-1|NA
TGTGCCAGCAGCCCTACTTTGTACCAAGAGACCCAGTACTTC
CASSPTLYQETQYF
>many|TRBJ1-2|TRBV30|NA
TGTGCCTGGAGTGAAGGAACAGCAGTCTATGGCTACACCTTC
CAWSEGTAVYGYTF
>NA|TRBJ2-2|TRBV20-1|NA
TGCAGTGCGTCCGGGACACCTAACACCGGGGAGCTGTTTTTT
CSASGTPNTGELFF
>NA|TRBJ1-6|TRBV2|NA
TGTGCCAGCAGTGAGCGCTCGGACCTTCTGTCACCCCTCCACTTT
CASSERSDLLSPLHF
>many|TRBJ2-7|TRBV27|TRBD1
TGTGCCAGCAGACCCCTAACAGGGGCCGGTCAATACGAGCAGTACTTC
CASRPLTGAGQYEQYF
>many|TRBJ1-4|TRBV6-6|NA
TGTGCCAGCAGTTACCGGGGACGAGAGGAAAAACTGTTTTTT
CASSYRGREEKLFF
>NA|TRBJ2-5|TRBV25-1|NA
TGTGCCAGCAGTGATGGAGCCCCCCGGGAGACCCAGTACTTC
CASSDGAPRETQYF
>many|TRBJ2-3|TRBV20-1|TRBD2
TGCAGTGCTAGAGGACCGGCTAGCGGGGTGACAGATACGCAGTATTTT
CSARGPASGVTDTQYF
>few|TRBJ1-6|TRBV12-5|TRBD1
TGTGCTAGTGGTCTAAGCCTCACGGACAGGGGGCATAATTCACCCCTCCACTTT
CASGLSLTDRGHNSPLHF
>NA|TRBJ2-5|TRBV12-3/TRBV12-4|TRBD1
TGTGCCAGCAGCATAGGACAGGAAGAGACCCAGTACTTC
CASSIGQEETQYF
>NA|TRBJ1-1|TRBV7-2|NA
TGTGCCAGCAACTCGGGGGCCCTGTTACAAATGAACACTGAAGCTTTCTTT
CASNSGALLQMNTEAFF
>few|TRBJ2-3|TRBV7-8|NA
TGTGCCAGCTGGACACCAATCACAGATACGCAGTATTTT
CASWTPITDTQYF
>many|TRBJ2-1|TRBV6-1|TRBD1
TGTGCCAGCAGCGAAGCCGGGACAGGCGACTACAATGAGCAGTTCTTC
CASSEAGTGDYNEQFF
>many|TRBJ2-5|TRBV12-3/TRBV12-4|NA
TGTGCCAGCAGATATGCCCTGGGGCCCCAGGAGACCCAGTACTTC
CASRYALGPQETQYF